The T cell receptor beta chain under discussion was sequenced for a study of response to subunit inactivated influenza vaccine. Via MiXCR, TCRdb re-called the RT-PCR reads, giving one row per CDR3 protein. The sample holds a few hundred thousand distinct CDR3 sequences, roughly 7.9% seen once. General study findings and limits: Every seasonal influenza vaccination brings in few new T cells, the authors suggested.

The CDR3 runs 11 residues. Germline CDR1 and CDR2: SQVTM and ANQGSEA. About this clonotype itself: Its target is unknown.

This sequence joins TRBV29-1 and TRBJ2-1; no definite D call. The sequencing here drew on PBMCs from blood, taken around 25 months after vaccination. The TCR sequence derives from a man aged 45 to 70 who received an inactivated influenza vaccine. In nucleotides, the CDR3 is TGCAGGGCTGAGCGTAACAATGAGCAGTTCTTC. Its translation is CRAERNNEQFF.